This T cell receptor beta chain originates from a study of technical replicates of blood from several donors. CDR1 is MNHEY and CDR2 is SMNVEV in the germline V gene (reference sequence). Trimming removed 5 bases at V and 3 bases at J, with 11 bases between. The CDR3 length is 14 residues. The data were produced by immunoSEQ multiplex PCR, yet TCRdb's version contains in-frame clones alone and is incomplete. Of more than 90,000 clones listed, 85% to 95% were seen once; the top ten hold about 0.36%. The chain links TRBV27 to TRBJ1-5, with a weak D call TRBD1 (5 bases). The sequence was collected from a human donor in good health. Sequencing was carried out using T cells isolated from PBMCs. This chain's CDR3 is CASSVAGLNQPQHF. DNA for the CDR3: TGTGCCAGCAGTGTGGCAGGGCTCAATCAGCCCCAGCATTTT.